This TCR beta chain was retrieved from a study of identical twins. TCRdb reanalysed the 5' RACE reads using MiXCR and keeps one entry per CDR3 protein. The sample records fewer than 900,000 distinct CDR3 sequences, roughly 20% being singletons. The CDR3 extends over 16 amino acids. Germline lookup yields CDR1 SGHKS and CDR2 YYEKEE (reference sequence). J was trimmed by 7 bases and V by 0 bases; bases with no gene match: 5. The same specimen was also included in a second study, on T cells expressing NK-cell markers. That paper adds: Alpha-beta TCR T cells were the sole sorting target in several experiments, owing to an anti-gamma-delta TCR antibody.

The sample was PBMCs. The chain combines TRBV5-5 with TRBJ2-1; TRBD2 matches at 12 bases. The sequence was obtained from a woman aged 18-29 years in good health. The CDR3: CASSLGLAGVQNEQFF. The CDR3 DNA sequence: TGTGCCAGCAGCTTGGGACTAGCGGGAGTACAGAATGAGCAGTTCTTC.